This is a list of T cell receptor beta chains from one sample in a study of OX40 agonist ivuxolimab in advanced cancers. Sequencing was performed with immunoSEQ multiplex PCR; in TCRdb, only in-frame clones are kept and a portion is missing. The sample holds some 100,000 clones, 75% to 90% seen once. The sequences come from CD4+ or CD8+ T cells sorted from blood, collected in a trial of the OX40 agonist ivuxolimab. These receptor sequences come from an adult with an advanced solid tumor such as melanoma, head and neck, liver or kidney cancer. CDR3s include the opening cysteine and the closing phenylalanine or tryptophan. The D gene is left open where the match is weak. The size field is filled for only some rows; it gives once, few, many or a size class.

d_gene: NA; abundance: NA; v_gene: TRBV5-1; j_gene: TRBJ2-3; CDR3aa: CASSFNTDTQYF; CDR3nt: TGCGCCAGCAGCTTTAACACAGATACGCAGTATTTT
d_gene: NA; abundance: NA; v_gene: TRBV7-9; j_gene: TRBJ2-7; CDR3aa: CASRLNYEQYF; CDR3nt: TGTGCCAGCAGGCTTAACTACGAGCAGTACTTC
d_gene: TRBD2; abundance: NA; v_gene: TRBV2; j_gene: TRBJ2-1; CDR3aa: CASSEYGSGTPEQFF; CDR3nt: TGTGCCAGCAGTGAATATGGTAGCGGGACTCCGGAGCAGTTCTTC
d_gene: TRBD2; abundance: NA; v_gene: TRBV5-1; j_gene: TRBJ2-1; CDR3aa: CASSLGTSGSSGNEQFF; CDR3nt: TGCGCCAGCAGCTTGGGGACTAGCGGGAGCTCTGGCAATGAGCAGTTCTTC
d_gene: TRBD1; abundance: NA; v_gene: TRBV19; j_gene: TRBJ1-2; CDR3aa: CASSIPAQGLAVSNYGYTF; CDR3nt: TGTGCCAGTAGTATTCCGGCACAGGGGTTAGCTGTGAGCAACTATGGCTACACCTTC
d_gene: NA; abundance: few; v_gene: TRBV14; j_gene: TRBJ1-2; CDR3aa: CASSQEEGGYGYTF; CDR3nt: TGTGCCAGCAGCCAAGAAGAAGGAGGCTATGGCTACACCTTC
d_gene: TRBD1; abundance: NA; v_gene: TRBV5-4; j_gene: TRBJ2-7; CDR3aa: CASSLSQGAHEQYF; CDR3nt: TGTGCCAGCAGCCTCTCACAGGGGGCTCACGAGCAGTACTTC
d_gene: TRBD1; abundance: NA; v_gene: TRBV19; j_gene: TRBJ1-4; CDR3aa: CASSIQGAHEKLFF; CDR3nt: TGTGCCAGTAGTATACAGGGGGCGCATGAAAAACTGTTTTTT
d_gene: TRBD1; abundance: NA; v_gene: TRBV9; j_gene: TRBJ2-7; CDR3aa: CASSVSPGQTYEQYF; CDR3nt: TGTGCCAGCAGCGTTTCGCCGGGACAGACCTACGAGCAGTACTTC
d_gene: NA; abundance: NA; v_gene: TRBV7-3; j_gene: TRBJ1-3; CDR3aa: CASSLVEGLGNTIYF; CDR3nt: TGTGCCAGCAGCTTGGTTGAAGGGCTTGGAAACACCATATATTTT
d_gene: TRBD2; abundance: NA; v_gene: TRBV6-6; j_gene: TRBJ2-1; CDR3aa: CASRKGSGAVLEQFF; CDR3nt: TGTGCCAGCAGAAAAGGGAGCGGGGCGGTTCTTGAGCAGTTCTTC
d_gene: NA; abundance: NA; v_gene: TRBV30; j_gene: TRBJ2-5; CDR3aa: CAWQGGLATQYF; CDR3nt: TGTGCCTGGCAGGGGGGGCTGGCTACCCAGTACTTC
d_gene: TRBD1; abundance: NA; v_gene: TRBV11-1; j_gene: TRBJ1-2; CDR3aa: CASSLTTGFGGYTF; CDR3nt: TGTGCCAGCAGCTTAACGACAGGGTTTGGTGGCTACACCTTC
d_gene: NA; abundance: NA; v_gene: TRBV25-1; j_gene: TRBJ2-1; CDR3aa: CASGRLGHEQFF; CDR3nt: TGTGCCAGCGGCCGGTTAGGGCATGAGCAGTTCTTC
d_gene: TRBD1; abundance: NA; v_gene: TRBV30; j_gene: TRBJ2-6; CDR3aa: CAWSPRDRAPGANVLTF; CDR3nt: TGTGCCTGGAGTCCCCGGGACAGGGCCCCCGGGGCCAACGTCCTGACTTTC
d_gene: NA; abundance: NA; v_gene: TRBV6-1; j_gene: TRBJ2-7; CDR3aa: CASSEVASSYEQYF; CDR3nt: TGTGCCAGCAGTGAAGTGGCCAGCTCCTACGAGCAGTACTTC
d_gene: NA; abundance: NA; v_gene: TRBV6-6; j_gene: TRBJ1-1; CDR3aa: CASSRGVMNTEAFF; CDR3nt: TGTGCCAGCAGTCGAGGCGTCATGAACACTGAAGCTTTCTTT
d_gene: TRBD2; abundance: NA; v_gene: TRBV14; j_gene: TRBJ2-1; CDR3aa: CASSQDWRTSGSLLSYNEQFF; CDR3nt: TGTGCCAGCAGCCAAGATTGGCGGACTAGCGGGTCCCTACTTTCCTACAATGAGCAGTTCTTC
d_gene: TRBD2; abundance: NA; v_gene: TRBV6-1; j_gene: TRBJ2-7; CDR3aa: CAAKGASGVNEQYF; CDR3nt: TGTGCCGCCAAGGGAGCTAGCGGGGTAAACGAGCAGTACTTC
d_gene: NA; abundance: NA; v_gene: TRBV9; j_gene: TRBJ2-3; CDR3aa: CASSVGSRNPDTQYF; CDR3nt: TGTGCCAGCAGCGTAGGTTCCAGGAACCCCGATACGCAGTATTTT
d_gene: NA; abundance: NA; v_gene: TRBV30; j_gene: TRBJ2-1; CDR3aa: CACTLVTRNYNEQFF; CDR3nt: TGTGCCTGTACCCTTGTGACTAGAAACTACAATGAGCAGTTCTTC
d_gene: NA; abundance: NA; v_gene: TRBV30; j_gene: TRBJ2-5; CDR3aa: CAWSSGGETQYF; CDR3nt: TGTGCCTGGAGTTCTGGGGGAGAGACCCAGTACTTC
d_gene: NA; abundance: NA; v_gene: TRBV19; j_gene: TRBJ2-7; CDR3aa: CASSIDRPAASYEQYF; CDR3nt: TGTGCCAGTAGTATAGATAGGCCAGCCGCCTCCTACGAGCAGTACTTC
d_gene: TRBD2; abundance: few; v_gene: TRBV7-2; j_gene: TRBJ2-7; CDR3aa: CASSLGLASYEQYF; CDR3nt: TGTGCCAGCAGCTTAGGACTAGCTTCCTACGAGCAGTACTTC
d_gene: NA; abundance: NA; v_gene: TRBV27; j_gene: TRBJ1-2; CDR3aa: CASRRDGNYGYTF; CDR3nt: TGTGCCAGCAGAAGGGACGGAAACTATGGCTACACCTTC